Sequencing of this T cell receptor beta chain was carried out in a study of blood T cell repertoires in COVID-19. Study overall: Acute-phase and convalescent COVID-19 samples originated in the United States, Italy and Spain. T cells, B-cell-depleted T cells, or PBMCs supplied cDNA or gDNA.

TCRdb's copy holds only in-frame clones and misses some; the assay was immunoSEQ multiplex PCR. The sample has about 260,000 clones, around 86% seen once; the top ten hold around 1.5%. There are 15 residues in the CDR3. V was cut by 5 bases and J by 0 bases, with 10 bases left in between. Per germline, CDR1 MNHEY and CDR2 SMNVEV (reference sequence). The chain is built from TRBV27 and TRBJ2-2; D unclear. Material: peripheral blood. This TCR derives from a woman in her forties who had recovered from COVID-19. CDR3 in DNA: TGTGCCAGCAGTATGATGGCCTCGAACACCGGGGAGCTGTTTTTT. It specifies CASSMMASNTGELFF.